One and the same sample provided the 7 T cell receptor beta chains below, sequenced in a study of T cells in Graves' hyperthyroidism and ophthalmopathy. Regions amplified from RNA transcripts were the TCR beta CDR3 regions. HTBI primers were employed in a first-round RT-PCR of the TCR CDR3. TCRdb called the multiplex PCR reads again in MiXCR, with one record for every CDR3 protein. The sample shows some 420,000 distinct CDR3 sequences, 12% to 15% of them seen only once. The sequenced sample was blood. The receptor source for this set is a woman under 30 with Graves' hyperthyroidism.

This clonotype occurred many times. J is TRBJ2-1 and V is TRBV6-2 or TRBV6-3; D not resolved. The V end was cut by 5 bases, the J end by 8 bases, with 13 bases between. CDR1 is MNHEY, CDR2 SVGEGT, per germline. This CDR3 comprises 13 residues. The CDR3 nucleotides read TGTGCCAGCAGTCCGCGGTGGGTAGATGAGCAGTTCTTC. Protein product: CASSPRWVDEQFF.

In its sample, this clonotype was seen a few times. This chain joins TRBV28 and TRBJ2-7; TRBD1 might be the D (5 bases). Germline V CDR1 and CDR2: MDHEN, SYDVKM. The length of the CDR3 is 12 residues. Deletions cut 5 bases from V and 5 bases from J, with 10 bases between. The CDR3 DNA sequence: TGTGCCAGCAGTCAACAGGACCACGAGCAGTACTTC. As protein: CASSQQDHEQYF.

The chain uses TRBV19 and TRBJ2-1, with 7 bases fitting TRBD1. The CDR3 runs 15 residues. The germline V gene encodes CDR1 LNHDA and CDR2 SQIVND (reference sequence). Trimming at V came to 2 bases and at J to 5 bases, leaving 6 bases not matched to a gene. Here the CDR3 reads CASSIYRGRNNEQFF. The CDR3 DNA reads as TGTGCCAGTAGTATATATAGGGGGCGTAACAATGAGCAGTTCTTC.

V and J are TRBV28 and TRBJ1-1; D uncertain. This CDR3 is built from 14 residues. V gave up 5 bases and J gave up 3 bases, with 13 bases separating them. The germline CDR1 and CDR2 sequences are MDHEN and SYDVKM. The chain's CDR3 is CASSPLVVDTEAFF. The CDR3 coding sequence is TGTGCCAGCAGTCCCCTCGTGGTGGACACTGAAGCTTTCTTT.

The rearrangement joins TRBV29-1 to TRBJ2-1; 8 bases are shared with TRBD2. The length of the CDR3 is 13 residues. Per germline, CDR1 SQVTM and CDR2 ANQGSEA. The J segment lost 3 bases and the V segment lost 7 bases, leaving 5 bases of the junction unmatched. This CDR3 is CSAALADYNEQFF. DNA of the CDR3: TGCAGCGCGGCACTAGCGGACTACAATGAGCAGTTCTTC.

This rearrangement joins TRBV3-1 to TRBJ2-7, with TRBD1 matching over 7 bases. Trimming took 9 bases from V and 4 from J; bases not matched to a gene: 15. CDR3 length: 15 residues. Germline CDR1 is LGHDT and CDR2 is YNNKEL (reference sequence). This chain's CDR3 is CASAQPGQRKYEQYF. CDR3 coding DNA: TGTGCCAGTGCCCAGCCGGGACAGAGAAAATACGAGCAGTACTTC.

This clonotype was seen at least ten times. The CDR3 DNA reads TGTGCCAGTAGACAGGAGGGCACTGAAGCTTTCTTT. This encodes CASRQEGTEAFF. The genes are TRBV28 and TRBJ1-1, with a possible D match to TRBD1 (6 bases). This CDR3 comprises 12 residues. CDR1 and CDR2 from the germline V gene are MDHEN and SYDVKM. Trimming took off 9 bases at V and 4 bases at J, with 12 bases between the two ends.